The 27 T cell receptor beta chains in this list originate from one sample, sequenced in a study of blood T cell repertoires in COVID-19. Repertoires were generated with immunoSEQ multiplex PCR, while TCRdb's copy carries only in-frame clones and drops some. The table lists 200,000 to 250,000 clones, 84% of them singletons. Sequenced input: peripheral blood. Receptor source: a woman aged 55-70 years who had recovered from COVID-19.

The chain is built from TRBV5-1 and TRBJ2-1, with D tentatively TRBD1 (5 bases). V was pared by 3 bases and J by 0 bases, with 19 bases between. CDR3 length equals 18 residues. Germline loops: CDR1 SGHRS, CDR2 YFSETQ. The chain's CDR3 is CASSSNEAGSTSYNEQFF. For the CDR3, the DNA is TGCGCCAGCAGCTCGAACGAAGCAGGGTCTACCTCCTACAATGAGCAGTTCTTC.

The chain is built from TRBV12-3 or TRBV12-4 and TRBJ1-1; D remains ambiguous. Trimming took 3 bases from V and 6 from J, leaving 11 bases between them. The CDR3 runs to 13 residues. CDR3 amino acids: CASSFEARAEAFF. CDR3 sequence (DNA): TGTGCCAGCAGTTTTGAGGCCCGGGCTGAAGCTTTCTTT.

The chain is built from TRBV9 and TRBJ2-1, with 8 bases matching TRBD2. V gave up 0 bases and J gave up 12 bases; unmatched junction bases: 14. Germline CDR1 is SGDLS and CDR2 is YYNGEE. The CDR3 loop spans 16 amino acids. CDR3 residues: CASSVDSGGPASGQFF. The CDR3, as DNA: TGTGCCAGCAGCGTAGACAGCGGGGGACCCGCTTCGGGGCAGTTCTTC.

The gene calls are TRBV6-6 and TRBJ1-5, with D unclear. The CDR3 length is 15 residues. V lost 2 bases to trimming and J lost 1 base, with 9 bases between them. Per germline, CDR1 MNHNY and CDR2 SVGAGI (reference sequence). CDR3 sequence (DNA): TGTGCCAGCAGTTACCCGGGGAGCAGCAATCAGCCCCAGCATTTT. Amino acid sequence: CASSYPGSSNQPQHF.

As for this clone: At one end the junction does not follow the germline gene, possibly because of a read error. The CDR3 sequence is CSAMTGTGVLF. CDR3 bases: TGCAGTGCCATGACCGGGACAGGGGTCCTCTTC. This chain joins TRBV20-1 and TRBJ2-1; 10 nucleotides line up with TRBD1. The germline CDR1 and CDR2 sequences are DFQATT and SNEGSKA (reference sequence). This CDR3 has 11 residues.

This chain's CDR3 is CASSQDWLPNTGELFF. In nucleotides, the CDR3 is TGCGCCAGCAGCCAAGATTGGCTCCCGAACACCGGGGAGCTGTTTTTT. The chain uses TRBV4-3 and TRBJ2-2; no clear D. The V and J ends lost 0 bases and 0 bases respectively, with 8 bases between them. The CDR3 totals 16 residues. The germline V gene has CDR1 LGHNA and CDR2 YSLEER.

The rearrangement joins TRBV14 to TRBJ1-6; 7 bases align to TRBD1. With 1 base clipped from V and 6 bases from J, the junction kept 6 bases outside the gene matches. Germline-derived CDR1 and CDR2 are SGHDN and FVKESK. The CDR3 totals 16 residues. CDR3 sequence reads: CASSQGGAGGNSPLHF. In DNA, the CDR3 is TGTGCCAGCAGCCAAGGAGGGGCAGGGGGTAATTCACCCCTCCACTTT.

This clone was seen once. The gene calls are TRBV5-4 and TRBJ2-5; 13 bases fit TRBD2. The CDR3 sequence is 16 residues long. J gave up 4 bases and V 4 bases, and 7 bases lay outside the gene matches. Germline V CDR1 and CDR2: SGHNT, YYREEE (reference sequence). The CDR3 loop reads CASSGLAGVPGETQYF. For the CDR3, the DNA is TGTGCCAGCAGCGGACTAGCGGGGGTCCCGGGAGAGACCCAGTACTTC.

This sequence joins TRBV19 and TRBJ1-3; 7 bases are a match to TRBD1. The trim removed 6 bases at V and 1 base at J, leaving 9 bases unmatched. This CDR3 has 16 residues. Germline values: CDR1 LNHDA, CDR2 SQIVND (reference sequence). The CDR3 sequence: CASSLGRGPSGNTIYF. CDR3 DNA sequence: TGTGCCAGTAGCTTGGGTAGGGGGCCTTCTGGAAACACCATATATTTT. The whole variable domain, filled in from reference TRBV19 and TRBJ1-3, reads DGGITQSPKYLFRKEGQNVTLSCEQNLNHDAMYWYRQDPGQGLRLIYYSQIVNDFQKGDIAEGYSVSREKKESFPLTVTSAQKNPTAFYLCASSLGRGPSGNTIYFGEGSWLTVV.

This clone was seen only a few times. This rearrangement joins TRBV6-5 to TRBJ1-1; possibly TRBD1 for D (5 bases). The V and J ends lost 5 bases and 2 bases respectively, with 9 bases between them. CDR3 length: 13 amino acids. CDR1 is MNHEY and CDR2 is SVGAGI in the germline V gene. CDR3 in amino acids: CASSQTGNTEAFF. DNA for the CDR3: TGTGCCAGCAGTCAAACAGGCAACACTGAAGCTTTCTTT.

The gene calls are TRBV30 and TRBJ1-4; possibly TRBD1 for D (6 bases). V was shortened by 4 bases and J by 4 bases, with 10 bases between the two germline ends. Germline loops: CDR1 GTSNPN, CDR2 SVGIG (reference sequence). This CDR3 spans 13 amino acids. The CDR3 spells CAWNRVNNEKLFF. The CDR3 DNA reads TGTGCCTGGAACAGGGTGAATAATGAAAAACTGTTTTTT.

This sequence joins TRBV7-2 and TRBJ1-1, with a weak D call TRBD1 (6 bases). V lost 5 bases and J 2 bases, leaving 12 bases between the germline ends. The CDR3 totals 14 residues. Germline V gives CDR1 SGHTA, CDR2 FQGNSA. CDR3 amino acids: CASSPTTGNTEAFF. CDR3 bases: TGTGCCAGCAGCCCCACGACAGGAAACACTGAAGCTTTCTTT.

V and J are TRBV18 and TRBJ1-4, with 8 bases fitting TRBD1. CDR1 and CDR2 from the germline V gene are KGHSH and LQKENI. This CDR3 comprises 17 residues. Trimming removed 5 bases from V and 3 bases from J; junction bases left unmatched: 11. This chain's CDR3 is CASSAKSQGAANEKLFF. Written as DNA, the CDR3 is TGTGCCAGCTCAGCCAAGTCGCAGGGGGCTGCTAATGAAAAACTGTTTTTT.

The CDR3 reads CASSPGTGFYYGYTF. CDR3 in DNA: TGTGCCAGCTCACCCGGGACAGGGTTCTACTATGGCTACACCTTC. The chain combines TRBV18 with TRBJ1-2; TRBD1 aligns across 9 bases. J was trimmed by 3 bases and V by 3 bases; bases with no gene match: 5. The CDR3 runs to 15 residues. Germline V CDR1 and CDR2: KGHSH, LQKENI. Drawing the rest from reference TRBV18 and TRBJ1-2, the complete variable domain is NAGVMQNPRHLVRRRGQEARLRCSPMKGHSHVYWYRQLPEEGLKFMVYLQKENIIDESGMPKERFSAEFPKEGPSILRIQQVVRGDSAAYFCASSPGTGFYYGYTFGSGTRLTVV.

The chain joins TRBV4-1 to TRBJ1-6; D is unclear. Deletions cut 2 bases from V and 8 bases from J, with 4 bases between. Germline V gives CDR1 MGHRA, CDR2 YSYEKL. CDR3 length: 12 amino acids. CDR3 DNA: TGCGCCAGCAGCCAACCGGATTCACCCCTCCACTTT. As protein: CASSQPDSPLHF.

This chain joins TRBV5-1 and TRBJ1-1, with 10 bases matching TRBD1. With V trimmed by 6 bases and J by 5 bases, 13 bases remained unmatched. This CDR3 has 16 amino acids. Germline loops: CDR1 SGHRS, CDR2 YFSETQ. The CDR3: CASTPLEGTGVTEAFF. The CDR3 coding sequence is TGCGCCAGCACCCCTCTCGAAGGGACAGGGGTAACTGAAGCTTTCTTT.

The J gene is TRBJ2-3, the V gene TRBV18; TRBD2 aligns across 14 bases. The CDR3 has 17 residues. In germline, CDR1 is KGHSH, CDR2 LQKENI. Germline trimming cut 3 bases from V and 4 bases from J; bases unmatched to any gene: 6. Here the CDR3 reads CASSPLSTSGGADTQYF. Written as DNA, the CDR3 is TGTGCCAGCTCACCCCTTTCGACTAGCGGGGGGGCAGATACGCAGTATTTT.

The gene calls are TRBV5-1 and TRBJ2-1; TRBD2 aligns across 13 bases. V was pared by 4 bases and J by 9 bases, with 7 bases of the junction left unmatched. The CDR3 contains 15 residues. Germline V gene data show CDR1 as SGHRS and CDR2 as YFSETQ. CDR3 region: CASSGLTSGGAEQFF. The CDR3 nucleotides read TGCGCCAGCAGCGGATTAACTAGCGGGGGGGCTGAGCAGTTCTTC.

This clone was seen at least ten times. CDR3 protein: CSVRTDSGQPQHF. As DNA, the CDR3 is TGCAGCGTTCGGACAGACTCAGGTCAGCCCCAGCATTTT. The chain employs TRBV29-1 and TRBJ1-5; D possibly corresponds to TRBD1 (6 bases). There are 13 residues in the CDR3. V shed 5 bases and J shed 6 bases, with 14 bases lying between them. Germline loops: CDR1 SQVTM, CDR2 ANQGSEA.

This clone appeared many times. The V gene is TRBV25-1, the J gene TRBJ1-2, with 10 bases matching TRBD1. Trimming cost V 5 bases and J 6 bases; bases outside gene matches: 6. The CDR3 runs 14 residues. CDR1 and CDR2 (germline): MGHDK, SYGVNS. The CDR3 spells CASSRSGTGDGYTF. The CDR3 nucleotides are TGTGCCAGCAGTCGTTCCGGGACAGGGGATGGCTACACCTTC.

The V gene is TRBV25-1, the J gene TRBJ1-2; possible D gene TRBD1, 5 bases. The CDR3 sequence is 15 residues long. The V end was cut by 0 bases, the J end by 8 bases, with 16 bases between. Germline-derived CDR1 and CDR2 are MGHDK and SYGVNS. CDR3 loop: CASSEYFGREEGYTF. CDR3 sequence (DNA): TGTGCCAGCAGTGAATATTTTGGCAGGGAAGAAGGCTACACCTTC.

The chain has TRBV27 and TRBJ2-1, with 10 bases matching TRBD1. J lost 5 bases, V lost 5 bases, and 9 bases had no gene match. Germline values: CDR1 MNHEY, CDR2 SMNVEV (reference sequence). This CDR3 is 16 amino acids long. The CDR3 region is CASSPQGQGLHNEQFF. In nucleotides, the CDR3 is TGTGCCAGCAGTCCCCAGGGACAGGGGTTGCACAATGAGCAGTTCTTC.

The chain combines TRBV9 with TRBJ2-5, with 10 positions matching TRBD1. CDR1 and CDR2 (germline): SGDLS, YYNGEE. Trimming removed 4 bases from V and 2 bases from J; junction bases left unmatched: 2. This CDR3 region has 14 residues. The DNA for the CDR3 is TGTGCCAGCAGCCGGGACAGGGGACAAGAGACCCAGTACTTC. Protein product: CASSRDRGQETQYF.

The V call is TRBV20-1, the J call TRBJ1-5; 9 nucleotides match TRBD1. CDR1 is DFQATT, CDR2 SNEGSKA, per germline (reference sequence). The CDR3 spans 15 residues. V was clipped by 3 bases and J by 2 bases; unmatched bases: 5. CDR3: CSASPGQGGNQPQHF. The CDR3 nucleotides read TGCAGTGCTAGTCCGGGACAGGGTGGCAATCAGCCCCAGCATTTT.

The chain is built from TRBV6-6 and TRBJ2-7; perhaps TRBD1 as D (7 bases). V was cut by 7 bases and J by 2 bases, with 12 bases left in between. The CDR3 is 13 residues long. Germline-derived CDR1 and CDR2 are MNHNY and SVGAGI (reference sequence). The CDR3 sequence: CASTQGGPYEQYF. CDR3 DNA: TGTGCCAGCACCCAGGGGGGTCCCTACGAGCAGTACTTC.

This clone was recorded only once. The CDR3 sequence is CATSEGGAGGQETQYF. CDR3 DNA sequence: TGTGCCACCAGTGAGGGGGGAGCGGGGGGTCAAGAGACCCAGTACTTC. This sequence joins TRBV24-1 and TRBJ2-5; 9 nucleotides align to TRBD2. CDR3 size: 16 residues. V was clipped by 4 bases and J by 2 bases; unmatched bases: 7. Germline lookup yields CDR1 KGHDR and CDR2 SFDVKD.

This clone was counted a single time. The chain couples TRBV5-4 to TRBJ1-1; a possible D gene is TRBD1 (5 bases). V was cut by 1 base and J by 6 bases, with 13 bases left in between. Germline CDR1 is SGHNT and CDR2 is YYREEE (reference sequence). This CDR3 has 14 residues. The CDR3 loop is CASSLWKGPPEAFF. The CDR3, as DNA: TGTGCCAGCAGCTTGTGGAAGGGGCCCCCTGAAGCTTTCTTT.